This TCR beta chain comes out of a study of blood T cell repertoires in COVID-19. Study as a whole: COVID-19 samples from acute and convalescent phases originated in the United States, Italy and Spain. T cells, B-cell-depleted T cells, or PBMCs provided the cDNA or gDNA that served as material.

How the authors handled the data: Amplifying reference gene primers gave estimates of nucleated cell counts. Sequencing used immunoSEQ multiplex PCR; TCRdb keeps in-frame clones, though not all of them. V and J calls plus clone size are reproduced from that table; the DNA served to infer D and trimming. The profile shows a few hundred thousand clones, approximately 83% of them singletons. J was trimmed by 8 bases and V by 3 bases; bases with no gene match: 10. Germline V gene lookup returns CDR1 KGHSH and CDR2 LQKENI. The CDR3 is 16 residues long. The clonotype comes from a woman between 65 and 79 years old with acute or convalescent COVID-19. The sequenced sample consisted of peripheral blood. The chain is built from TRBV18 and TRBJ2-3; 11 bases map to TRBD2. The CDR3 spells CASSPNSGGGRITQYF. In DNA, the CDR3 is TGTGCCAGCTCACCTAATAGCGGGGGGGGCCGGATTACGCAGTATTTT.